This is a list of T cell receptor beta chains from one sample in a study of T cell repertoires in cytomegalovirus infection. TCRdb fed the reads into MiXCR, producing one record per CDR3 protein. The repertoire holds 900,000 to 950,000 distinct CDR3 sequences, with roughly 31% as singletons. These TCRs' antigens remain unknown. The sample here was cultured CD8+ T cells from PBMCs, taken from culture after CMV antigen stimulation. These receptors all stem from a human donor in good health (CMV status not recorded). Some clones in this sample may be carry-over from other donors' samples. Both conserved end residues are part of each CDR3. A D gene is named only where the DNA matches it firmly. Rows may omit the clone size; those that give it use once, few, many or a size class.

v_call,clone_size,d_call,j_call,cdr3_aa,cdr3_nt
TRBV7-6,few,-,TRBJ1-1,CASSFPAGRWAFF,TGTGCCAGCAGCTTTCCAGCGGGGAGGTGGGCTTTCTTT
TRBV6-5,-,-,TRBJ1-6,CASRPPRNLGGLSSPLHF,TGTGCCAGCAGACCACCTCGGAACTTAGGGGGGTTAAGCTCACCCCTCCACTTT
TRBV27,-,TRBD1,TRBJ1-1,CASSLPPGQGAYTEAFF,TGTGCCAGCAGTTTACCCCCCGGGCAGGGGGCTTACACTGAAGCTTTCTTT
TRBV7-2,many,-,TRBJ1-1,CASSPPLSTAEAFF,TGTGCCAGCAGCCCCCCCCTAAGCACAGCTGAAGCTTTCTTT
TRBV14,-,-,TRBJ1-6,CASSQDPGESYNSPLHF,TGTGCCAGCAGCCAAGATCCAGGGGAATCCTATAATTCACCCCTCCACTTT
TRBV19,-,-,TRBJ1-1,CASSIDQRWEAFF,TGTGCCAGTAGTATAGATCAACGATGGGAAGCTTTCTTT
TRBV27,-,TRBD2,TRBJ2-2,CASSRRGGALNTGELFF,TGTGCCAGCAGTCGTCGGGGGGGCGCTTTGAACACCGGGGAGCTGTTTTTT
TRBV7-2,-,-,TRBJ2-1,CASSLAWTDTTYNEQFF,TGTGCCAGCAGCTTAGCCTGGACAGATACCACCTACAATGAGCAGTTCTTC
TRBV27,few,-,TRBJ1-4,CASSFGQPGKKLFF,TGTGCCAGCAGTTTCGGTCAGCCGGGCAAAAAACTGTTTTTT
TRBV6-6,few,-,TRBJ1-2,CASSYSIGTLLYGYTF,TGTGCCAGCAGTTACTCTATTGGGACCTTACTCTATGGCTACACCTTC
TRBV7-9,-,-,TRBJ2-1,CASSASDRREFF,TGTGCCAGCAGCGCGTCGGACCGAAGGGAGTTCTTC
TRBV7-9,few,-,TRBJ1-1,CASSTLSAEAFF,TGTGCCAGCAGCACCCTTTCGGCTGAAGCTTTCTTT
TRBV7-6,few,-,TRBJ1-3,CASSLEGGTGNTIYF,TGTGCCAGCAGCTTAGAGGGGGGCACTGGAAACACCATATATTTT
TRBV7-2,many,-,TRBJ1-4,CASSPLGRTELFF,TGTGCCAGCAGTCCCCTGGGGCGGACGGAACTGTTTTTT
TRBV6-2/TRBV6-3,-,-,TRBJ1-4,CASSTIRREGFEKLFF,TGTGCCAGCAGCACCATTCGGCGTGAGGGGTTTGAAAAACTGTTTTTT
TRBV13,-,-,TRBJ1-1,CASSLGRNMNTEAFF,TGTGCCAGCAGCTTAGGGAGGAACATGAACACTGAAGCTTTCTTT
TRBV9,-,TRBD1,TRBJ1-2,CASSVGDSLNGYTF,TGTGCCAGCAGCGTAGGGGACAGCCTCAATGGCTACACCTTC
TRBV11-3,-,TRBD1,TRBJ2-3,CASSLGQGNIDTQYF,TGTGCCAGCAGCTTGGGACAGGGAAACATAGATACGCAGTATTTT
TRBV6-6,many,TRBD1,TRBJ1-6,CASSYSDREGRRNSPLHF,TGTGCCAGCAGTTACTCCGACAGGGAAGGTCGGAGGAATTCACCCCTCCACTTT
TRBV15,-,-,TRBJ2-1,CATSIPTSYNEQFF,TGTGCCACCAGCATCCCGACTTCTTACAATGAGCAGTTCTTC
TRBV7-8,few,-,TRBJ1-5,CASRYSDSQPQHF,TGTGCCAGCAGGTACTCCGATTCTCAGCCCCAGCATTTT
TRBV19,few,TRBD2,TRBJ2-1,CASSSYGGDYNEQFF,TGTGCCAGTAGTTCATATGGGGGGGACTACAATGAGCAGTTCTTC
TRBV27,-,TRBD2,TRBJ2-1,CASSLRLAVNNEQFF,TGTGCCAGCAGTCTCCGACTAGCGGTTAACAATGAGCAGTTCTTC
TRBV6-5,once,TRBD1,TRBJ2-1,CASTPGTGTPYNEQFF,TGTGCCAGCACCCCCGGGACAGGGACGCCCTACAATGAGCAGTTCTTC
TRBV9,many,TRBD2,TRBJ2-1,CASSVGVSGGVDEQFF,TGTGCCAGCAGCGTAGGCGTTAGCGGGGGGGTGGATGAGCAGTTCTTC
TRBV5-5,-,-,TRBJ2-3,CASIGQGTFTDTQYF,TGTGCCAGCATCGGGCAGGGGACCTTCACAGATACGCAGTATTTT
TRBV7-8,many,-,TRBJ1-5,CASSLNVQPQHF,TGTGCCAGCAGCTTAAATGTTCAGCCCCAGCATTTT
TRBV7-9,few,-,TRBJ2-5,CASSSGPGVIETQYF,TGTGCCAGCAGCTCGGGGCCGGGGGTCATAGAGACCCAGTACTTC
TRBV28,few,-,TRBJ1-4,CASRPAYLVANEKLFF,TGTGCCAGCAGGCCGGCATATCTGGTCGCTAATGAAAAACTGTTTTTT
TRBV7-6,-,TRBD1,TRBJ1-1,CASSPGTGVDTEAFF,TGTGCCAGCAGTCCCGGGACAGGGGTTGACACTGAAGCTTTCTTT
TRBV19,few,TRBD1,TRBJ2-2,CASSGRGLSGELFF,TGTGCCAGTAGCGGCAGGGGGCTCTCCGGGGAGCTGTTTTTT
TRBV6-1,few,TRBD1,TRBJ2-3,CASRNIYRDREDTQYF,TGTGCCAGCAGGAATATTTACCGGGACAGGGAAGATACGCAGTATTTT
TRBV27,-,-,TRBJ1-2,CASSLYVVPGEEDGYTF,TGTGCCAGCAGTTTATATGTTGTGCCAGGGGAAGAGGATGGCTACACCTTC
TRBV2,few,TRBD1,TRBJ1-2,CASASDRDIIRYGYTF,TGTGCCAGCGCCAGCGACAGGGACATTATCCGCTATGGCTACACCTTC
TRBV7-2,-,-,TRBJ1-2,CASTPSSRQALNYGYTF,TGTGCCAGCACCCCAAGCTCAAGACAGGCCCTTAACTATGGCTACACCTTC
TRBV7-9,-,TRBD2,TRBJ2-3,CASSGLGTPAGVITDTQYF,TGTGCCAGCAGCGGACTCGGAACTCCAGCGGGGGTGATCACAGATACGCAGTATTTT
TRBV28,few,TRBD1,TRBJ1-6,CASSLPPGQGWSPLHF,TGTGCCAGCAGTTTACCCCCGGGACAGGGGTGGTCACCCCTCCACTTT
TRBV6-2/TRBV6-3,few,TRBD1,TRBJ1-6,CASRQGSYNSPLHF,TGTGCCAGCCGACAGGGCTCCTATAATTCACCCCTCCACTTT
TRBV19,-,TRBD1,TRBJ1-2,CASHRGAYGYTF,TGTGCCAGCCACAGGGGCGCCTATGGCTACACCTTC
TRBV6-6,-,-,TRBJ2-5,CANSYSAETQYF,TGTGCCAACAGTTACTCGGCGGAGACCCAGTACTTC
TRBV12-5,many,-,TRBJ1-1,CASGFSTGRLNTEAFF,TGTGCTAGTGGTTTTTCCACGGGACGCCTGAACACTGAAGCTTTCTTT
TRBV10-3,few,-,TRBJ2-7,CAISGDISYEQYF,TGTGCCATCAGTGGGGACATCTCGTACGAGCAGTACTTC
TRBV7-9,few,TRBD1,TRBJ2-1,CASSFTTGGSSYNEQFF,TGTGCCAGCAGCTTTACAACAGGGGGCTCATCCTACAATGAGCAGTTCTTC
TRBV5-1,once,-,TRBJ2-1,CASSSGAQARQFF,TGCGCCAGCAGCTCCGGGGCGCAAGCTAGGCAGTTCTTC
TRBV3-1,-,-,TRBJ1-6,CASSQDLGGSPLHF,TGTGCCAGCAGCCAAGATTTAGGGGGGTCACCCCTCCACTTT